The 19 T cell receptor beta chains below all came from one sample that was sequenced in a study of cytomegalovirus exposure and HLA in healthy donors. PCR employed 60 Vbeta and 13 Jbeta primers. Profiling relied on immunoSEQ multiplex PCR, and the TCRdb table lists in-frame clones only, not all of them. The sample yields 110,000 or so clones, approximately 76% seen once. The sample was PBMCs. These receptors all stem from a man in his fifties or sixties in good health and CMV-seropositive.

This clone was detected only a few times. The chain carries TRBV18 and TRBJ2-3, with 9 bases aligning to TRBD2. The CDR3 is 18 residues long. Germline trimming cut 1 base from V and 4 bases from J; bases unmatched to any gene: 12. Looked up from germline, CDR1 is KGHSH and CDR2 is LQKENI. CDR3 nucleotide sequence: TGTGCCAGCTCACCACAAGGACCCAGCGGGAGGTCCGCAGATACGCAGTATTTT. Its protein product is CASSPQGPSGRSADTQYF.

The V and J genes are TRBV7-9 and TRBJ1-1; D remains ambiguous. Germline V gene sequence: CDR1 SEHNR, CDR2 FQNEAQ (reference sequence). The germline V and J ends were trimmed by 5 bases and 1 base, with 8 bases remaining between them. The CDR3 is 13 residues long. CDR3 region: CASSTPGNTEAFF. CDR3 bases: TGTGCCAGCAGCACCCCCGGGAACACTGAAGCTTTCTTT.

This clone has only a few counts. The rearrangement uses TRBV7-9 and TRBJ2-5; 9 nucleotides match TRBD2. V shed 5 bases and J 2 bases; nucleotides not matched to a gene: 18. The CDR3 covers 19 residues. The germline V gene has CDR1 SEHNR and CDR2 FQNEAQ (reference sequence). CDR3 protein: CASSPRRGGSAGGQETQYF. The CDR3 nucleotides are TGTGCCAGCAGCCCTAGGAGGGGGGGATCAGCGGGGGGACAAGAGACCCAGTACTTC.

The chain joins TRBV5-1 to TRBJ2-3, with a possible D match to TRBD2 (6 bases). The CDR3 contains 15 residues. V gave up 3 bases and J gave up 9 bases, with 20 bases separating them. Per germline, CDR1 SGHRS and CDR2 YFSETQ. DNA of the CDR3: TGCGCCAGCAGCTATACCCCGGGGCCCGGGAGAACGCAGTATTTT. Amino acids: CASSYTPGPGRTQYF.

The J gene is TRBJ2-1, the V gene TRBV28, with 7 bases aligning to TRBD1. Germline V gene sequence: CDR1 MDHEN, CDR2 SYDVKM. The CDR3 is 13 residues long. Trimming removed 8 bases from V and 6 bases from J; junction bases left unmatched: 7. The CDR3 DNA reads TGTGCCAGCGGAAGGGACAGAGTCAATGAGCAGTTCTTC. Residues: CASGRDRVNEQFF.

This chain joins TRBV9 and TRBJ2-1, with D unresolved. Germline loops: CDR1 SGDLS, CDR2 YYNGEE. V lost 6 bases to trimming and J lost 8 bases, with 18 bases between them. This CDR3 is built from 14 residues. As DNA, the CDR3 is TGTGCCAGCAACCCTTTGGGCACAGCCCATGAGCAGTTCTTC. It codes for CASNPLGTAHEQFF.

This rearrangement joins TRBV9 to TRBJ1-1, with unresolved D. This CDR3 comprises 12 residues. Germline lookup yields CDR1 SGDLS and CDR2 YYNGEE. Trimming cost V 4 bases and J 2 bases, with 6 bases left between them. The CDR3 reads CASSPLNTEAFF. The CDR3 DNA follows: TGTGCCAGCAGCCCCTTAAACACTGAAGCTTTCTTT.

A single count supports this clone. V and J are TRBV5-8 and TRBJ2-7, with no clear D. Trimming took 6 bases from V and 2 from J, leaving 15 bases between them. The CDR3 contains 14 residues. Germline CDR1 SGHTS, CDR2 YDEGEE. The CDR3 spells CASNAELTAYEQYF. In DNA form, the CDR3 reads TGTGCCAGCAACGCCGAGCTAACGGCCTACGAGCAGTACTTC.

This chain joins TRBV4-3 and TRBJ1-5; D is unresolved. Germline CDR1 LGHNA, CDR2 YSLEER. This CDR3 has 14 residues. Trimming pared 2 bases from V and 4 bases from J, leaving 9 bases between. The CDR3, as DNA: TGCGCCAGCAGCCAACGGAGATCAAATCAGCCCCAGCATTTT. This sequence encodes CASSQRRSNQPQHF.

This clone was recorded a few times. The J gene is TRBJ1-4, the V gene TRBV9; TRBD1 aligns across 7 bases. Germline loops: CDR1 SGDLS, CDR2 YYNGEE. Trimming removed 4 bases from V and 8 bases from J; junction bases left unmatched: 11. The CDR3 is 15 amino acids. The CDR3 DNA follows: TGTGCCAGCAGCCTCCAGACAGGGATTGGGGAAAAACTGTTTTTT. Residues: CASSLQTGIGEKLFF.

This chain connects TRBV5-8 to TRBJ1-5; D may be TRBD1 (5 bases). The CDR3 extends over 16 amino acids. Trimming pared 3 bases from V and 16 bases from J, leaving 29 bases between. CDR1 is SGHTS, CDR2 YDEGEE, per germline. The CDR3 loop is CASSSDLVRQLSISHF. The CDR3 nucleotides read TGTGCCAGCAGCTCAGACCTCGTTAGACAGCTCTCAATCAGCCATTTT.

The chain joins TRBV6-1 to TRBJ1-6; 10 nucleotides line up with TRBD1. This CDR3 comprises 17 residues. The germline V gene has CDR1 MNHNS and CDR2 SASEGT. The V segment lost 1 base and the J segment 9 bases; nucleotides outside the gene matches: 9. The CDR3 DNA sequence: TGTGCCAGCAGTGAAGGCAGGGGAGGACAGGGGGTTTCACCCCTCCACTTT. Its translation is CASSEGRGGQGVSPLHF.

V is TRBV29-1 and J is TRBJ2-7, with 12 bases aligning to TRBD1. The germline V gene encodes CDR1 SQVTM and CDR2 ANQGSEA. V lost 3 bases, J lost 7 bases, and 4 bases stayed unmatched. The CDR3 runs to 13 residues. In nucleotides, the CDR3 is TGCAGCGTTGAGGGACAGGGGGCGGATGAGCAGTACTTC. Amino acids: CSVEGQGADEQYF.

The chain is built from TRBV5-5 and TRBJ1-1; 7 positions agree with TRBD1. The CDR3 runs 13 residues. The V gene's germline CDR1 is SGHKS and CDR2 YYEKEE (reference sequence). J gave up 4 bases and V 3 bases, and 3 bases lay outside the gene matches. The CDR3 bases are TGTGCCAGCAGCTCGACAGGGCTCACTGAAGCTTTCTTT. This gives the protein CASSSTGLTEAFF. Looking up the rest from reference TRBV5-5 and TRBJ1-1 gives the full variable domain: DAGVTQSPTHLIKTRGQQVTLRCSPISGHKSVSWYQQVLGQGPQFIFQYYEKEERGRGNFPDRFSARQFPNYSSELNVNALLLGDSALYLCASSSTGLTEAFFGQGTRLTVV.

This chain uses TRBV7-2 with TRBJ2-7, with a tentative D call TRBD2 (5 bases). CDR1 is SGHTA, CDR2 FQGNSA, per germline. CDR3 size: 17 residues. Trimming cost V 4 bases and J 2 bases, with 21 bases left between them. The CDR3 nucleotides read TGTGCCAGCAGCTCCCGACTCGGGAAGCTTCGGCCCTACGAGCAGTACTTC. It specifies CASSSRLGKLRPYEQYF. Combining the CDR3 with reference TRBV7-2 and TRBJ2-7 gives the whole variable domain GAGVSQSPSNKVTEKGKDVELRCDPISGHTALYWYRQSLGQGLEFLIYFQGNSAPDKSGLPSDRFSAERTGGSVSTLTIQRTQQEDSAVYLCASSSRLGKLRPYEQYFGPGTRLTVT.

The chain recombines TRBV5-1 with TRBJ2-3; D might be TRBD2 (6 bases). The CDR3 contains 16 residues. From germline, CDR1 is SGHRS and CDR2 YFSETQ. The V end was cut by 0 bases, the J end by 1 base, with 12 bases between. Written as DNA, the CDR3 is TGCGCCAGCAGCTTGGCCGGAGGGCCCCGCACAGATACGCAGTATTTT. Its protein product is CASSLAGGPRTDTQYF.

The chain combines TRBV7-8 with TRBJ2-3, with 10 bases aligning to TRBD2. The V and J ends lost 1 base and 4 bases, in that order; junction bases with no gene match: 8. The CDR3 is made up of 17 amino acids. Germline CDR1 SGHVS, CDR2 FQNEAQ. CDR3 region: CASSLVSSGGEADTQYF. Here the CDR3 DNA reads TGTGCCAGCAGCTTAGTGTCTAGCGGGGGTGAGGCAGATACGCAGTATTTT.

The chain is built from TRBV18 and TRBJ1-1; TRBD1 aligns across 7 bases. Germline-derived CDR1 and CDR2 are KGHSH and LQKENI. J was trimmed by 1 base and V by 3 bases; bases with no gene match: 2. CDR3 length: 14 residues. The CDR3 coding sequence is TGTGCCAGCTCACCGACAGGGTGGAACACTGAAGCTTTCTTT. Translation: CASSPTGWNTEAFF.

The V call is TRBV5-6, the J call TRBJ1-1; no definite D call. This CDR3 is built from 14 residues. Germline values: CDR1 SGHDT, CDR2 YYEEEE. V gave up 6 bases and J gave up 0 bases, with 12 bases separating them. This CDR3 reads CASTLGSLNTEAFF. The CDR3 DNA follows: TGTGCCAGCACCCTTGGGAGCCTGAACACTGAAGCTTTCTTT.